The 28 T cell receptor beta chains presented below share a single source sample, sequenced in a study of cytomegalovirus exposure and HLA in healthy donors. The PCR made use of 60 Vbeta and 13 Jbeta primers. The assay was immunoSEQ multiplex PCR, and TCRdb's table has in-frame clones only and misses some. The sample includes 100,000 to 150,000 clones, approximately 80% of them seen just once. Sample: PBMCs. These TCRs come from a man in his fifties in good health and CMV-seronegative.

In this sample, this clone turned up a few times. The gene calls are TRBV7-9 and TRBJ1-4, with a possible D match to TRBD1 (6 bases). From germline, CDR1 is SEHNR and CDR2 FQNEAQ (reference sequence). This CDR3 contains 18 residues. Trimming stripped 5 bases from V and 0 bases from J, with 19 bases between. For the CDR3, the DNA is TGTGCCAGCAGCGATACCCAGGGGAGCATTGCAACTAATGAAAAACTGTTTTTT. As protein: CASSDTQGSIATNEKLFF.

Details on this clone: The same CDR3 is also encoded by other DNA sequences in this sample. The V gene is TRBV9, the J gene TRBJ2-7; 12 bases are a match to TRBD2. The germline V gene has CDR1 SGDLS and CDR2 YYNGEE. The CDR3 covers 14 residues. Trimming cost V 4 bases and J 4 bases; bases outside gene matches: 3. The CDR3 here is CASSPGTSGYEQYF. In nucleotides, the CDR3 is TGTGCCAGCAGCCCAGGGACTAGCGGGTACGAGCAGTACTTC.

CDR3 residues: CASSQPLERLEQFF. The CDR3 DNA sequence: TGCGCCAGCAGCCAACCCCTCGAGCGCCTTGAGCAGTTCTTC. The J gene is TRBJ2-1, the V gene TRBV4-1; D gene ambiguous. Germline CDR1 is MGHRA and CDR2 is YSYEKL. This CDR3 contains 14 residues. The germline V and J ends were trimmed by 2 bases and 9 bases, with 14 bases remaining between them.

The chain uses TRBV6-1 and TRBJ2-7; possible D gene TRBD1, 7 bases. V was cut by 5 bases and J by 3 bases, with 14 bases left in between. The CDR3 sequence is 14 residues long. The germline V gene has CDR1 MNHNS and CDR2 SASEGT. CDR3 region: CASSPQGGYYEQYV. The CDR3 nucleotides read TGTGCCAGCAGTCCTCAGGGGGGCTACTACGAGCAGTACGTC.

The CDR3 is CSVDGQYF. The CDR3 DNA is TGCAGCGTTGACGGGCAGTACTTC. The rearrangement joins TRBV29-1 to TRBJ2-7, with D uncertain. The CDR3 runs to 8 residues. Germline CDR1 and CDR2: SQVTM and ANQGSEA. The ends were cut back, 3 bases at V and 9 bases at J, with 3 bases in the middle.

A single count supports this clone. This rearrangement joins TRBV5-1 to TRBJ1-1; 7 nucleotides agree with TRBD1. The trim removed 3 bases at V and 3 bases at J, leaving 11 bases unmatched. Germline-derived CDR1 and CDR2 are SGHRS and YFSETQ. CDR3 size: 16 residues. The CDR3 reads CASSSLVGGGDTEAFF. CDR3 DNA sequence: TGCGCCAGCAGCTCCCTAGTAGGGGGCGGGGACACTGAAGCTTTCTTT.

This chain connects TRBV6-5 to TRBJ1-3; D is possibly TRBD1 (6 bases). This CDR3 contains 14 residues. CDR1 MNHEY and CDR2 SVGAGI come from the germline V gene. The V end lost 6 bases, the J end lost 4 bases, and 13 bases lay between the germline ends. Here the CDR3 DNA reads TGTGCCAGCAGGGACAGCGACGAGGGAAACACCATATATTTT. Protein product: CASRDSDEGNTIYF.

Turning to this clone: Compared with germline, one end of the junction differs, possibly owing to a read error. This sequence joins TRBV20-1 and TRBJ2-1, with D perhaps TRBD2 (6 bases). CDR3 length: 11 residues. Germline V gene data show CDR1 as DFQATT and CDR2 as SNEGSKA (reference sequence). CDR3: CSASEGVEPFF. CDR3 sequence (DNA): TGCAGTGCATCGGAGGGAGTCGAGCCGTTCTTC.

CDR3 nucleotides: TGTGCCAGCAGTAGGGGTCGGAGAAGTCCGTACGTC. Translation gives CASSRGRRSPYV. The V gene is TRBV6-4, the J gene TRBJ2-7, with a weak D call TRBD1 (5 bases). Per germline, CDR1 MRHNA and CDR2 SNTAGT. The CDR3 loop spans 12 amino acids. Between the trimmed V and J ends, which lost 5 bases and 12 bases, there was a span of 17 bases.

V gene TRBV6-1 combines with J gene TRBJ1-6; 9 nucleotides match TRBD1. The CDR3 loop spans 15 amino acids. V was clipped by 6 bases and J by 7 bases; unmatched bases: 7. Germline-derived CDR1 and CDR2 are MNHNS and SASEGT. CDR3 sequence reads: CASREGQGENSPLHF. CDR3 DNA sequence: TGTGCCAGCAGGGAGGGACAGGGCGAGAATTCACCCCTCCACTTT.

This chain uses TRBV7-2 with TRBJ2-2; D might be TRBD2 (5 bases). CDR3 size: 14 residues. Trimming removed 8 bases at V and 4 bases at J, with 14 bases between. The germline V gene encodes CDR1 SGHTA and CDR2 FQGNSA. The CDR3 DNA reads as TGTGCCAGCCGGTGGAGGAGTGGCACCGGGGAGCTGTTTTTT. Its translation is CASRWRSGTGELFF.

This clone was detected only a few times. The chain has TRBV2 and TRBJ1-5, with unresolved D. CDR1 is SNHLY and CDR2 is FYNNEI in the germline V gene. This CDR3 region has 15 residues. Between the trimmed V and J ends, which lost 7 bases and 4 bases, there was a span of 17 bases. DNA of the CDR3: TGTGCCAGCACCAGCGGACTGGGAGGGAATCAGCCCCAGCATTTT. Its translation: CASTSGLGGNQPQHF.

This clone was recorded a few times. The chain couples TRBV6-6 to TRBJ2-2; TRBD1 is a possible D gene (6 bases). Trimming took off 3 bases at V and 6 bases at J, with 11 bases between the two ends. CDR1 and CDR2 (germline): MNHNY, SVGAGI (reference sequence). The CDR3 runs 14 residues. The chain's CDR3 is CASSYPQGSGELFF. DNA for the CDR3: TGTGCCAGCAGTTATCCCCAGGGGTCCGGGGAGCTGTTTTTT.

This chain joins TRBV9 and TRBJ1-1; 7 bases agree with TRBD1. With 1 base clipped from V and 7 bases from J, the junction kept 4 bases outside the gene matches. CDR1 SGDLS and CDR2 YYNGEE come from the germline V gene. CDR3 length equals 13 residues. The CDR3 here is CASSVSRDSEAFF. CDR3 sequence (DNA): TGTGCCAGCAGCGTATCGAGGGACAGTGAAGCTTTCTTT.

A single count supports this clone. V is TRBV9 and J is TRBJ1-3, with D hard to call. CDR1 is SGDLS and CDR2 is YYNGEE in the germline V gene. CDR3 size: 15 residues. Trimming left V 4 bases short and J 0 bases short, with 11 bases between. The CDR3 region is CASSPGMLSGNTIYF. The CDR3 nucleotides are TGTGCCAGCAGCCCCGGGATGCTCTCTGGAAACACCATATATTTT.

This sequence joins TRBV7-9 and TRBJ1-5; TRBD1 agrees at 8 bases. The CDR3 consists of 13 residues. V lost 5 bases to trimming and J lost 5 bases; unmatched junction nucleotides: 2. CDR1 SEHNR and CDR2 FQNEAQ come from the germline V gene (reference sequence). The CDR3 spells CASSTTGDQPQHF. The CDR3, as DNA: TGTGCCAGCAGCACGACAGGGGATCAGCCCCAGCATTTT.

V is TRBV2 and J is TRBJ1-5; no firm D call. This CDR3 region has 12 residues. Germline V gene lookup returns CDR1 SNHLY and CDR2 FYNNEI. Deletions cut 2 bases from V and 3 bases from J, with 2 bases between. CDR3 in DNA: TGTGCCAGCAGTGAACTCAATCAGCCCCAGCATTTT. Translation: CASSELNQPQHF.

This clone was counted a few times. This sequence joins TRBV18 and TRBJ2-7, with TRBD2 identical over 13 bases. Trimming removed 5 bases from V and 0 bases from J; junction bases left unmatched: 13. The CDR3 is 19 amino acids. Per the germline V gene, CDR1 is KGHSH and CDR2 is LQKENI. The CDR3, as DNA: TGTGCCAGCTCAACCACGACTAGCGGGGGGTCCATAAACTCCTACGAGCAGTACTTC. Residues: CASSTTTSGGSINSYEQYF.

In its sample, this clone was seen once. This chain uses TRBV19 with TRBJ1-4, with no clear D. CDR1 LNHDA and CDR2 SQIVND come from the germline V gene (reference sequence). The V end lost 5 bases, the J end lost 0 bases, and 10 bases lay between the germline ends. The CDR3 runs to 15 residues. The CDR3 protein is CASSHEAATNEKLFF. DNA for the CDR3: TGTGCCAGTAGTCACGAAGCCGCAACTAATGAAAAACTGTTTTTT. Full variable domain (missing parts from reference TRBV19 and TRBJ1-4): DGGITQSPKYLFRKEGQNVTLSCEQNLNHDAMYWYRQDPGQGLRLIYYSQIVNDFQKGDIAEGYSVSREKKESFPLTVTSAQKNPTAFYLCASSHEAATNEKLFFGSGTQLSVL.

V is TRBV19 and J is TRBJ2-5, with TRBD1 matching 7 bases. The V and J ends lost 4 bases and 4 bases, in that order; junction bases with no gene match: 6. Germline CDR1 LNHDA, CDR2 SQIVND (reference sequence). CDR3 length equals 14 residues. For the CDR3, the DNA is TGTGCCAGTAGTAGCCAGGGGGAAGGAGAGACCCAGTACTTC. Protein product: CASSSQGEGETQYF.

This clone appeared a few times. The chain is built from TRBV4-1 and TRBJ2-7; maybe TRBD1 (5 bases). The CDR3 totals 15 residues. Germline loops: CDR1 MGHRA, CDR2 YSYEKL. V lost 6 bases to trimming and J lost 1 base, with 16 bases between them. This CDR3 reads CASRPQIGDSYEQYF. Written as DNA, the CDR3 is TGCGCCAGCAGACCACAAATAGGGGATTCCTACGAGCAGTACTTC.

A few counts support this clone. The V gene is TRBV11-3, the J gene TRBJ2-2; perhaps TRBD2 as D (6 bases). The V end was cut by 1 base, the J end by 0 bases, with 9 bases between. CDR3 length: 16 residues. Looked up from germline, CDR1 is SGHNT and CDR2 is YENEEA. The CDR3 region is CASSLVAGSNTGELFF. For the CDR3, the DNA is TGTGCCAGCAGCTTAGTTGCGGGGTCGAACACCGGGGAGCTGTTTTTT. The variable domain in full, with the rest retrieved from reference TRBV11-3 and TRBJ2-2, is EAGVVQSPRYKIIEKKQPVAFWCNPISGHNTLYWYLQNLGQGPELLIRYENEEAVDDSQLPKDRFSAERLKGVDSTLKIQPAELGDSAVYLCASSLVAGSNTGELFFGEGSRLTVL.

The sample holds one count of this clone. The gene calls are TRBV2 and TRBJ2-3; weak D call: TRBD1 (5 bases). Germline V gene data show CDR1 as SNHLY and CDR2 as FYNNEI. The CDR3 runs to 13 residues. Between the trimmed V and J ends, which lost 7 bases and 6 bases, there was a span of 14 bases. CDR3 DNA: TGTGCCAGCAATTCAGGGCAACAGGATACGCAGTATTTT. Protein sequence: CASNSGQQDTQYF. The variable domain in full, with the rest retrieved from reference TRBV2 and TRBJ2-3, is EPEVTQTPSHQVTQMGQEVILRCVPISNHLYFYWYRQILGQKVEFLVSFYNNEISEKSEIFDDQFSVERPDGSNFTLKIRSTKLEDSAMYFCASNSGQQDTQYFGPGTRLTVL.

DNA for the CDR3: TGTGCCAGCAGCAAACGGGACAGGGTGTACGAGCAGTACTTC. Its protein is CASSKRDRVYEQYF. The chain links TRBV7-9 to TRBJ2-7; TRBD1 agrees at 9 bases. CDR3 length: 14 residues. V dropped 5 bases and J dropped 4; count of bases not matched to a gene: 6. CDR1 and CDR2 from the germline V gene are SEHNR and FQNEAQ (reference sequence).

The CDR3 spells CASSDTRGVVEKLFF. The CDR3 bases are TGTGCCAGCAGTGATACCAGGGGAGTAGTAGAAAAACTGTTTTTT. The chain combines TRBV25-1 with TRBJ1-4, with D possibly matching TRBD1 (6 bases). Deletions cut 3 bases from V and 8 bases from J, with 16 bases between. CDR3 length equals 15 residues. Looked up from germline, CDR1 is MGHDK and CDR2 is SYGVNS. Together with reference TRBV25-1 and TRBJ1-4, the CDR3 gives the full variable domain: EADIYQTPRYLVIGTGKKITLECSQTMGHDKMYWYQQDPGMELHLIHYSYGVNSTEKGDLSSESTVSRIRTEHFPLTLESARPSHTSQYLCASSDTRGVVEKLFFGSGTQLSVL.

This chain links TRBV7-8 with TRBJ2-7; 8 bases are a match to TRBD1. The CDR3 is 15 amino acids. Germline lookup yields CDR1 SGHVS and CDR2 FQNEAQ. V shed 4 bases, J shed 6 bases, and the junction held 11 bases outside the gene matches. The CDR3 loop is CASSSLRGRGAEQYV. CDR3 coding DNA: TGTGCCAGCAGCTCCCTCAGGGGGCGGGGCGCCGAGCAGTACGTC.

This clone was seen just once. V is TRBV15 and J is TRBJ2-2; tentative D call: TRBD1 (6 bases). The CDR3 has 14 amino acids. V was shortened by 3 bases and J by 5 bases, with 10 bases between the two germline ends. Germline V gene data show CDR1 as LNHNV and CDR2 as YYDKDF (reference sequence). The CDR3 DNA is TGTGCCACCAGCAGGGACAGACTAACCGGGGAGCTGTTTTTT. It codes for CATSRDRLTGELFF.

The chain uses TRBV30 and TRBJ1-1, with D uncertain. CDR3 length equals 13 residues. V lost 3 bases and J lost 1, with 9 bases in between. Germline-derived CDR1 and CDR2 are GTSNPN and SVGIG (reference sequence). The CDR3 nucleotides are TGTGCCTGGAGGCCGGGGTCGAACACTGAAGCTTTCTTT. Translation gives CAWRPGSNTEAFF.